These 26 T cell receptor beta chains originate from one sample sequenced in a study of T cell responses to AZD1222 COVID-19 vaccine. Only in-frame clones appear in the TCRdb table, and some are missing; sequencing was by immunoSEQ multiplex PCR. The profile shows about 100,000 clones, approximately 91% of them singletons. This material consisted of peripheral blood, taken on day 0 of AZD1222 vaccination. The receptors here all came from an adult in good health.

The CDR3 coding sequence is TGTGCCAGCTCACCACGAGTTGACAGGCGATCTGGAAACACCATATATTTT. This sequence encodes CASSPRVDRRSGNTIYF. This chain joins TRBV18 and TRBJ1-3; D is perhaps TRBD1 (6 bases). Germline lookup yields CDR1 KGHSH and CDR2 LQKENI. V dropped 1 base and J dropped 1 base, with 14 bases sitting between them. CDR3 length: 17 residues.

Of note for this clone: Other DNA sequences in the same sample also yield this CDR3. V usage is TRBV7-8 and J usage is TRBJ1-6; no reliable D call. V shed 0 bases and J shed 7 bases, with 4 bases lying between them. Per the germline V gene, CDR1 is SGHVS and CDR2 is FQNEAQ. The CDR3 totals 13 residues. The CDR3 coding sequence is TGTGCCAGCAGCTTAGCCGGGAATTCACCCCTCCACTTT. It specifies CASSLAGNSPLHF.

The V call is TRBV28, the J call TRBJ1-3, with D perhaps matching TRBD1 (6 bases). The CDR3 covers 15 residues. Germline CDR1 reads MDHEN; CDR2 reads SYDVKM. V shed 2 bases and J shed 4 bases, with 12 bases lying between them. The CDR3 here is CASSLGGAAGNTIYF. Here the CDR3 DNA reads TGTGCCAGCAGTTTAGGGGGGGCAGCCGGAAACACCATATATTTT.

This clone was seen more than once but under ten times. The chain uses TRBV9 and TRBJ2-7, with D maybe TRBD1 (5 bases). The CDR3 spans 15 residues. V dropped 0 bases and J dropped 6 bases, with 16 bases sitting between them. Germline V gene lookup returns CDR1 SGDLS and CDR2 YYNGEE. CDR3 in amino acids: CASSVGAGIHGEQYF. The CDR3 DNA reads as TGTGCCAGCAGCGTAGGGGCAGGGATTCATGGCGAGCAGTACTTC.

Points on this clone: The sample carries other DNA sequences with the same CDR3. This chain joins TRBV9 and TRBJ2-3, with 13 nucleotides matching TRBD2. Unmatched junction bases numbered 5, after V lost 4 bases and J lost 3 bases. CDR3 length equals 16 residues. Germline lookup yields CDR1 SGDLS and CDR2 YYNGEE. The CDR3, as DNA: TGTGCCAGCAGCCCTAGGACTAGCGGGAGTACAGATACGCAGTATTTT. It translates to CASSPRTSGSTDTQYF.

The rearrangement links TRBV27 to TRBJ1-2, with D perhaps TRBD1 (6 bases). The CDR3 runs 15 residues. Trimming removed 6 bases from V and 2 bases from J, with 16 bases in between. Germline lookup yields CDR1 MNHEY and CDR2 SMNVEV (reference sequence). The CDR3 loop reads CASSLRDKPNYGYTF. The CDR3 DNA is TGTGCCAGCAGCCTCCGGGACAAACCCAACTATGGCTACACCTTC.

CDR3 sequence (DNA): TGTGCCAGCAGCTTAGTAGGAGCGGGAGTAAGGACAGATACGCAGTATTTT. This encodes CASSLVGAGVRTDTQYF. V is TRBV7-9 and J is TRBJ2-3; 8 nucleotides line up with TRBD2. The CDR3 has 17 residues. Trimming cost V 1 base and J 3 bases; bases outside gene matches: 9. CDR1 SEHNR and CDR2 FQNEAQ come from the germline V gene (reference sequence). Based on the CDR3 plus reference TRBV7-9 and TRBJ2-3, the full variable domain is DTGVSQNPRHKITKRGQNVTFRCDPISEHNRLYWYRQTLGQGPEFLTYFQNEAQLEKSRLLSDRFSAERPKGSFSTLEIQRTEQGDSAMYLCASSLVGAGVRTDTQYFGPGTRLTVL.

In this sample, this clone turned up a few times. The V and J genes are TRBV6-1 and TRBJ1-5; 11 bases fit TRBD1. In germline, CDR1 is MNHNS, CDR2 SASEGT. This CDR3 has 16 amino acids. V lost 3 bases and J lost 6; bases outside the gene matches: 7. CDR3 residues: CASSDLPGQGVQPQHF. The DNA of the CDR3 is TGTGCCAGCAGTGATTTACCGGGACAGGGGGTTCAGCCCCAGCATTTT.

V usage is TRBV11-2 and J usage is TRBJ1-1; D is ambiguous. Per the germline V gene, CDR1 is SGHAT and CDR2 is FQNNGV. This CDR3 has 15 amino acids. Trimming took off 3 bases at V and 0 bases at J, with 11 bases between the two ends. This CDR3 is CASSLKNTMNTEAFF. DNA for the CDR3: TGTGCCAGCAGCTTGAAGAACACTATGAACACTGAAGCTTTCTTT.

The V gene is TRBV27, the J gene TRBJ2-7; TRBD1 aligns across 9 bases. This CDR3 is built from 16 residues. Per germline, CDR1 MNHEY and CDR2 SMNVEV (reference sequence). Trimming cost V 7 bases and J 4 bases; bases outside gene matches: 14. DNA for the CDR3: TGTGCCAGCACCAAAATTGGCGGGACAGGGCTTTACGAGCAGTACTTC. Its protein product is CASTKIGGTGLYEQYF.

The chain combines TRBV28 with TRBJ1-4; 7 positions match TRBD1. There are 15 residues in the CDR3. In germline, CDR1 is MDHEN, CDR2 SYDVKM. Trimming at V came to 4 bases and at J to 6 bases, leaving 8 bases not matched to a gene. The CDR3 reads CASSSPGGGDEKLFF. The CDR3 DNA follows: TGTGCCAGCAGTTCCCCGGGAGGGGGCGATGAAAAACTGTTTTTT.

V and J are TRBV19 and TRBJ2-1; D unresolved. The CDR3 loop spans 14 amino acids. The V end was cut by 9 bases, the J end by 1 base, with 13 bases between. CDR1 LNHDA and CDR2 SQIVND come from the germline V gene (reference sequence). CDR3 amino acids: CASSRPGSYNEQFF. The CDR3 DNA reads as TGTGCCAGCTCCAGACCAGGTTCCTACAATGAGCAGTTCTTC.

The chain joins TRBV15 to TRBJ2-1; D call uncertain. Trimming stripped 5 bases from V and 5 bases from J, with 7 bases between. Germline V CDR1 and CDR2: LNHNV, YYDKDF (reference sequence). This CDR3 region has 12 residues. This CDR3 is CATSFGNNEQFF. CDR3 nucleotides: TGTGCCACCAGCTTTGGGAACAATGAGCAGTTCTTC.

The gene calls are TRBV6-5 and TRBJ1-2; no definite D call. The length of the CDR3 is 11 residues. Germline V gene data show CDR1 as MNHEY and CDR2 as SVGAGI. Trimming took 10 bases from V and 5 from J, leaving 11 bases between them. This CDR3 reads CATSKGYGYTF. CDR3 DNA sequence: TGTGCCACCTCCAAAGGGTATGGCTACACCTTC.

This sequence joins TRBV27 and TRBJ2-7; D possibly uses TRBD1 or TRBD2 (5 bases each). Germline CDR1 MNHEY, CDR2 SMNVEV (reference sequence). V was cut by 4 bases and J by 0 bases, with 13 bases left in between. This CDR3 spans 15 amino acids. The CDR3 reads CASSSSGTLSYEQYF. CDR3 sequence (DNA): TGTGCCAGCAGTTCTTCCGGGACGCTCTCCTACGAGCAGTACTTC.

This clone was seen just once. The CDR3 spells CASRRTSGGSSYEQYF. Here the CDR3 DNA reads TGTGCCAGCAGGCGGACTAGCGGGGGTAGCTCCTACGAGCAGTACTTC. V is TRBV6-6 and J is TRBJ2-7; TRBD2 matches at 13 bases. The V gene end was trimmed by 6 bases and the J gene end by 0 bases; junction bases not matched to a gene: 5. From germline, CDR1 is MNHNY and CDR2 SVGAGI (reference sequence). The CDR3 totals 16 residues.

J is TRBJ2-2 and V is TRBV25-1; perhaps TRBD2 as D (6 bases). The ends were cut back, 6 bases at V and 5 bases at J, with 7 bases in the middle. This CDR3 is 12 amino acids long. Germline assignment: CDR1 MGHDK and CDR2 SYGVNS. The CDR3 loop is CASSGGTGELFF. For the CDR3, the DNA is TGTGCCAGCAGCGGAGGGACCGGGGAGCTGTTTTTT.

This clone was recorded only once. V gene TRBV27 combines with J gene TRBJ1-4; weak D call: TRBD1 (5 bases). CDR1 MNHEY and CDR2 SMNVEV come from the germline V gene (reference sequence). The ends were cut back, 5 bases at V and 0 bases at J, with 13 bases in the middle. The CDR3 loop spans 16 amino acids. The CDR3 loop is CASSPRTHATNEKLFF. Here the CDR3 DNA reads TGTGCCAGCAGTCCCCGGACACATGCAACTAATGAAAAACTGTTTTTT.

The rearrangement links TRBV6-5 to TRBJ1-1; 7 nucleotides line up with TRBD1. The V and J ends lost 3 bases and 7 bases, in that order; junction bases with no gene match: 8. This CDR3 is built from 14 residues. CDR1 is MNHEY, CDR2 SVGAGI, per germline. CDR3 coding DNA: TGTGCCAGCAGTTATAACAGGGGATACGATGAAGCTTTCTTT. It encodes CASSYNRGYDEAFF.

This chain joins TRBV7-2 and TRBJ2-3; no definite D call. The CDR3 is 12 residues long. Trimming left V 5 bases short and J 2 bases short, with 5 bases between. Germline V gene lookup returns CDR1 SGHTA and CDR2 FQGNSA. The CDR3 loop is CASSLSTDTQYF. For the CDR3, the DNA is TGTGCCAGCAGCCTCTCCACAGATACGCAGTATTTT.

This chain links TRBV2 with TRBJ2-7, with D possibly matching TRBD1 (6 bases). The V and J ends lost 6 bases and 3 bases respectively, with 15 bases between them. Germline CDR1 is SNHLY and CDR2 is FYNNEI. There are 14 residues in the CDR3. In nucleotides, the CDR3 is TGTGCCAGCAGCCAAGCCCTACAGGGCTACGAGCAGTACTTC. This gives the protein CASSQALQGYEQYF.

The CDR3 region has the DNA TGTGCCAGCTCACGGGACAGGGTCCAGCCCCAGCATTTT. It is translated as CASSRDRVQPQHF. The genes are TRBV18 and TRBJ1-5, with TRBD1 matching over 9 bases. Germline-derived CDR1 and CDR2 are KGHSH and LQKENI. The CDR3 is 13 residues long. The trim removed 4 bases at V and 7 bases at J, leaving 2 bases unmatched.

This clone occurred once. The chain has TRBV28 and TRBJ2-7; a possible D gene is TRBD2 (6 bases). CDR1 MDHEN and CDR2 SYDVKM come from the germline V gene. CDR3 size: 14 residues. The germline V and J ends were trimmed by 6 bases and 4 bases, with 16 bases remaining between them. The CDR3 nucleotides are TGTGCCAGCAGCCTCCTAGCGAAGACTTACGAGCAGTACTTC. It specifies CASSLLAKTYEQYF.

The chain uses TRBV7-3 and TRBJ1-5; D uncertain. This CDR3 contains 13 residues. V was trimmed by 0 bases and J by 4 bases, leaving 4 bases between them. CDR1 SGHTA and CDR2 FQGTGA come from the germline V gene. Written as DNA, the CDR3 is TGTGCCAGCAGCTTAACTGGAAATCAGCCCCAGCATTTT. Translating gives CASSLTGNQPQHF.

The chain employs TRBV27 and TRBJ1-1; maybe TRBD1 (6 bases). Germline lookup yields CDR1 MNHEY and CDR2 SMNVEV (reference sequence). V shed 5 bases and J shed 1 base, with 14 bases lying between them. The CDR3 extends over 15 amino acids. The CDR3 is CASSQIQGGNTEAFF. In nucleotides, the CDR3 is TGTGCCAGCAGTCAAATACAGGGTGGGAACACTGAAGCTTTCTTT.

CDR3 sequence: CASRLGQGFDTQYF. DNA for the CDR3: TGTGCCAGTAGACTGGGACAGGGATTCGATACGCAGTATTTT. V and J are TRBV19 and TRBJ2-3; 9 positions match TRBD1. This CDR3 comprises 14 residues. The ends lost 6 bases at V and 6 bases at J; junction bases unmatched: 7. The germline CDR1 and CDR2 sequences are LNHDA and SQIVND (reference sequence).